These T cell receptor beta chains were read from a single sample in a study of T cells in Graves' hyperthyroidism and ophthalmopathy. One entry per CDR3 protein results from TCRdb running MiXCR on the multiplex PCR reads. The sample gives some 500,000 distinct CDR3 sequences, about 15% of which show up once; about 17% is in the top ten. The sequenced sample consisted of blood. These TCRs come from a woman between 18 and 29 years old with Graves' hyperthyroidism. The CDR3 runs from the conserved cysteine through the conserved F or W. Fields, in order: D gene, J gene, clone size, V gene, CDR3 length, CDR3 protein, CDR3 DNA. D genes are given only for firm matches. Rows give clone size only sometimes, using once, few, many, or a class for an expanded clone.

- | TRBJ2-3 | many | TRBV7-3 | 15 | CASSPDPTLADTQYF | TGTGCCAGCAGCCCCGACCCGACTCTCGCAGATACGCAGTATTTT
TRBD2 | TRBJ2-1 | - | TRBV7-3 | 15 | CASSETSVSVGGQFF | TGTGCCAGCAGCGAGACTAGCGTGTCCGTTGGGGGGCAGTTCTTC
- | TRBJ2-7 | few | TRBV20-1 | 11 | CSASAWYEQYF | TGCAGTGCTAGCGCGTGGTACGAGCAGTACTTC
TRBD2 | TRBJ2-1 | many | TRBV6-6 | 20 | CASSYPLAGGRLKSYNEQFF | TGTGCCAGCAGTTACCCCTTAGCGGGAGGGCGCCTTAAATCCTACAATGAGCAGTTCTTC
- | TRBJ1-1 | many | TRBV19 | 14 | CASSQGWQNTEAFF | TGTGCCAGTAGTCAGGGGTGGCAGAACACTGAAGCTTTCTTT
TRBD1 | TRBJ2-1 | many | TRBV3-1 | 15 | CASSGGQGLDNEQFF | TGTGCCAGCAGTGGCGGACAGGGCTTGGACAATGAGCAGTTCTTC
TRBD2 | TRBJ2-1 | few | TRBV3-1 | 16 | CASSPPQREGLNEQFF | TGTGCCAGCAGCCCACCCCAGCGGGAGGGCCTCAATGAGCAGTTCTTC
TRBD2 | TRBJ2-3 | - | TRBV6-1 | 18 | CASSPKGGLAGSADTQYF | TGTGCCAGCAGCCCGAAGGGGGGACTAGCGGGATCCGCAGATACGCAGTATTTT
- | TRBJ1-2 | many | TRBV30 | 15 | CAWTTKRIPYYGYTF | TGTGCCTGGACTACTAAGAGGATCCCTTACTATGGCTACACCTTC
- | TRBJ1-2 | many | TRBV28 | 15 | CASSTPGARGYGYTF | TGTGCCAGCAGTACGCCGGGGGCCCGTGGCTATGGCTACACCTTC
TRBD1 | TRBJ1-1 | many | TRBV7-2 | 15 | CAVRGGDRGDTEAFF | TGTGCCGTCAGGGGCGGGGACAGGGGGGACACTGAAGCTTTCTTT
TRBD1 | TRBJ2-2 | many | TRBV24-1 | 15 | CATRTGTANTGELFF | TGTGCCACCAGGACCGGGACAGCGAACACCGGGGAGCTGTTTTTT
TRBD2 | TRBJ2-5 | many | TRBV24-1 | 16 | CATSDSGGSGQETQYF | TGTGCCACCAGTGATAGTGGCGGGAGCGGGCAAGAGACCCAGTACTTC
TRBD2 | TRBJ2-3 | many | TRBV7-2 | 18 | CASSLVTTSGRFFDTQYF | TGTGCCAGCAGCTTAGTAACGACTAGCGGGAGGTTCTTTGATACGCAGTATTTT
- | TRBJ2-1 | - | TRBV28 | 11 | CAGSSGLEQFF | TGTGCCGGCAGTTCAGGACTAGAGCAGTTCTTC
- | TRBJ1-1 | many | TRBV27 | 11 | CARHSTGGAFF | TGTGCCAGGCACAGTACTGGGGGAGCTTTCTTT
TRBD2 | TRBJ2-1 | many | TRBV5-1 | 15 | CASSRTSGTGGEQFF | TGCGCCAGCAGTCGGACTAGCGGGACAGGTGGTGAGCAGTTCTTC
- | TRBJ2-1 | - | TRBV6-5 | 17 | CASSYSSESGTHNEQFF | TGTGCCAGCAGTTACTCATCAGAATCCGGGACTCACAATGAGCAGTTCTTC
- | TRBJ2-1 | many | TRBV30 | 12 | CAWSVLGYEQFF | TGTGCCTGGAGTGTACTGGGCTATGAGCAGTTCTTC
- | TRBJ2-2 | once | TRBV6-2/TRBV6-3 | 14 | CASSVDRNTGELFF | TGTGCCAGCAGCGTGGACAGAAACACCGGGGAGCTGTTTTTT
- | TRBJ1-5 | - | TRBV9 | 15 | CASSTRQYSNQPQHF | TGTGCCAGCAGCACAAGACAGTATAGCAATCAGCCCCAGCATTTT
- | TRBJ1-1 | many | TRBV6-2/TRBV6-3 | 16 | CASTFGKWEVNTEAFF | TGTGCCAGCACCTTCGGGAAATGGGAGGTGAACACTGAAGCTTTCTTT
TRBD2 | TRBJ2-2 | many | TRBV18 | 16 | CASSPGTSGNDGELFF | TGTGCCAGCTCACCCGGGACTAGCGGGAATGACGGGGAGCTGTTTTTT
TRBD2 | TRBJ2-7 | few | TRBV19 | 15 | CASSLLAGDRYEQYF | TGTGCCAGTAGCTTACTAGCGGGAGATAGGTACGAGCAGTACTTC
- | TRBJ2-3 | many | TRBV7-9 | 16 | CASSFSTALGTDTQYF | TGTGCCAGCAGCTTCTCGACGGCGCTTGGCACAGATACGCAGTATTTT
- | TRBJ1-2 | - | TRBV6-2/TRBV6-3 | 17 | CASSYSEGAGNNYGYTF | TGTGCCAGCAGTTACTCGGAAGGGGCAGGGAATAACTATGGCTACACCTTC
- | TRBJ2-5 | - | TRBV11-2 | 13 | CASSLVVPETQYF | TGTGCCAGCAGCTTAGTAGTCCCCGAGACCCAGTACTTC
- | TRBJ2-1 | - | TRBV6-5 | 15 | CASSSQGFEENEQFF | TGTGCCAGCAGTTCACAGGGCTTCGAAGAAAATGAGCAGTTCTTC
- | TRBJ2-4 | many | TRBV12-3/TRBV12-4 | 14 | CASSFLGSKNIQYF | TGTGCCAGCAGTTTTTTGGGTTCCAAAAACATTCAGTACTTC
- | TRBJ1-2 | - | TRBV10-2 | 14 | CASSEDGARDGYTF | TGCGCCAGCAGTGAAGATGGGGCGCGGGATGGCTACACCTTC
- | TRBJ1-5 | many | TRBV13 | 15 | CASSLGTAKGQPQHF | TGTGCCAGCAGCCTCGGGACCGCAAAAGGTCAGCCCCAGCATTTT
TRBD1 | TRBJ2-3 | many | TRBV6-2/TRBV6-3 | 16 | CASKSGTGGKTDTQYF | TGTGCCAGCAAGTCCGGGACAGGGGGCAAAACAGATACGCAGTATTTT
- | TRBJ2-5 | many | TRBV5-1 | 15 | CASSPRRADGETQYF | TGCGCCAGCAGCCCGAGACGGGCGGACGGAGAGACCCAGTACTTC
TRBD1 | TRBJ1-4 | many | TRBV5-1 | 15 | CASSLGDRENEKLFF | TGCGCCAGCAGCTTGGGGGACAGGGAGAATGAAAAACTGTTTTTT
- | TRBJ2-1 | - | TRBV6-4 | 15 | CASSDSSRGGDEQFF | TGTGCCAGCAGTGACTCGTCGAGGGGGGGGGATGAGCAGTTCTTC
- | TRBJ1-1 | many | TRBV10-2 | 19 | CASSRTVPRSQKPNTEAFF | TGCGCCAGCAGTCGGACAGTCCCACGATCCCAAAAACCGAACACTGAAGCTTTCTTT
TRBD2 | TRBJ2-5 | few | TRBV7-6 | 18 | CASSSTTTSGYGAETQYF | TGTGCCAGCAGCTCTACGACTACTAGCGGCTACGGCGCAGAGACCCAGTACTTC
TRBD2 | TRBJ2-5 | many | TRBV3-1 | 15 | CASSQELAWEETQYF | TGTGCCAGCAGCCAAGAACTAGCGTGGGAAGAGACCCAGTACTTC
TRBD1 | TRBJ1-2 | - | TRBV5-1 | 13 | CASSLGTGQGYTF | TGCGCCAGCAGCTTGGGGACAGGGCAAGGCTACACCTTC
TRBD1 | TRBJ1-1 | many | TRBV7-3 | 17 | CASSLVGGQGPNTEAFF | TGTGCCAGCAGCTTAGTAGGTGGACAGGGGCCGAACACTGAAGCTTTCTTT
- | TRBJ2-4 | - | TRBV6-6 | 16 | CASSYSGALAKNIQYF | TGTGCCAGCAGTTACTCTGGGGCTCTAGCCAAAAACATTCAGTACTTC